This T cell receptor beta chain was documented in a study of shared clonotypes between healthy human individuals (dated by TCRdb to the early 2020s). Concerning the study at large: A few men and two women, aged 18 to 49 years, made up the cohort. Per donor, leukapheresis produced somewhere between about 0.94 and 9 billion PBMCs. To estimate repertoire size and how much clonotype sharing occurs between individuals, the study deeply sequenced the blood TCR repertoires of several healthy adults. To increase sequencing depth and limit assay-specific biases, different laboratories used diverse techniques to prepare libraries and sequence TCR repertoires.

The donors were healthy, HIV-negative adults with no recently reported acute infections or vaccinations. Every donor was a Caucasian adult residing in Nashville, Tennessee, USA. For unsorted samples, about 87 million PBMCs were counted, and genomic DNA was extracted using the QIAamp DNA Blood Mini kit. After blood collection by leukapheresis, PBMCs were isolated using Ficoll-Histopaque density gradient centrifugation and then cryopreserved in the vapor phase of liquid nitrogen. At the junction V is shortened by 1 base and J by 1 base, with 8 bases in between. The germline V gene (reference sequence) specifies LNHDA as CDR1 and SQIVND as CDR2. From its cysteine to its phenylalanine, the CDR3 spans 15 amino acids. This entry keeps only the CDR3 DNA: 45 bases, framed from base 1. Notes on this clone: Which antigen it targets is not known. The sample holds no much larger clone one base away, and base qualities are not on file. This specimen includes other DNA sequences encoding the same CDR3.

General study outcomes and caveats: The small number of donors limited the genetic and exposure-history diversity represented. Sampling was limited to blood, and TCR repertoires in tissue likely differ from TCR repertoires in blood. Pairwise subsampling led to the expectation that sequencing depth would affect the degree of clonotype sharing among donors.

Using the deep immunoSEQ assay, TCR CDR3 regions were amplified from genomic DNA by multiplex PCR. Genomic DNA extracted from each cell subset was distributed evenly over all wells of several immunoSEQ 96-well plates, and each plate served as one replicate. Each replicate PCR for unsorted PBMC received 300 to 350 ng genomic DNA, equal to 30,000 to 35,000 T cell genomes. Ten immunoSEQ deep assay plates were used to sequence the unsorted PBMC genomic DNA. Purified libraries were quantified with a Qubit 3.0 fluorometer, sized on a Bioanalyzer 2100, and re-quantified with the KAPA Library Quantification kit. Each immunoSEQ 96-well plate was sequenced on its own single-read 150-cycle Illumina NextSeq 550 flow cell. The paper's data handling went like this. Because only junctional sequences without quality scores were contained in the immunoSEQ output, filtering matching that applied to full-length reads could not be performed. Sequences were annotated with PyIR, a Python wrapper for IgBLAST v1.9, and V/J genes and CDR3 were assigned using IMGT germline references. Any read was removed if the V/J assignment was weak (E-value above 1e-6), the CDR3 was missing, or the read contained stop codons, out-of-frame junctions, or ambiguous translated residues. V3J clonotypes were defined by identical inferred V gene, J gene, and CDR3 amino acid sequence. Percentage overlap between repertoires was calculated by dividing the number of shared unique clonotypes by the size of the smaller repertoire. Richness of each repertoire was evaluated using RTK rarefaction, the Chao1 estimator, and Recon v2.1 estimates of unobserved clonotypes. TCRdb holds this immuneACCESS table with in-frame rearrangements only. Some clones are missing; in checked studies, unresolved V genes explain under half, and the rest has no known cause. V and J calls and clone size follow that table, whereas D and trimming were derived from the DNA. Present in this sample are roughly 490,000 clones, 79% of which were seen just once. Of the sample, less than 15% falls within the top ten clones.

The TCR sequence derives from a woman between 35 and 50 years old in good health. Some clones in this sample may be carry-over from other donors' samples. Recombination linked TRBV19 to TRBJ1-5; TRBD1 might be the D gene, on 5 matching bases. Sequenced sample: PBMCs. The nucleotide sequence reads TGTGCCAGTAGTATAGCCGAGGGGAGCAATCAGCCCCAGCATTTT. Translation gives CASSIAEGSNQPQHF.